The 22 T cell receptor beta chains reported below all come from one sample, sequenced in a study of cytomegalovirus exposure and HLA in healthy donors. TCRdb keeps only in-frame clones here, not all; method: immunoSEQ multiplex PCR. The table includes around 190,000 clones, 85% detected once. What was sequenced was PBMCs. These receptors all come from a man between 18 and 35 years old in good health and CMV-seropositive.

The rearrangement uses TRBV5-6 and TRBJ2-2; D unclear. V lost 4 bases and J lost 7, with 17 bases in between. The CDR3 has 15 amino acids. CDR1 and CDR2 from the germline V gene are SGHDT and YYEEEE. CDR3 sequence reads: CASSLGSLSSGELFF. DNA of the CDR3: TGTGCCAGCAGCCTGGGGTCCCTTTCGAGCGGGGAGCTGTTTTTT.

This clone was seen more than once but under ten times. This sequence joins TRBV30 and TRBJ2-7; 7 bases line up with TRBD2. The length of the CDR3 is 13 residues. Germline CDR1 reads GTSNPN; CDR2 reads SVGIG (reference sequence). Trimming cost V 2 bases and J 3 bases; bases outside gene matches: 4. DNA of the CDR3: TGTGCCTGGAGTTCTTCTAGCGGCTACGAGCAGTACTTC. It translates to CAWSSSSGYEQYF.

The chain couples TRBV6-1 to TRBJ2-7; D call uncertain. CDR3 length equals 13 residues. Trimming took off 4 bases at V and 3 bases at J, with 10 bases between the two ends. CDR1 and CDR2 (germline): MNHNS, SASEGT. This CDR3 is CASSADPSYEQYF. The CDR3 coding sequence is TGTGCCAGCAGTGCAGATCCAAGCTACGAGCAGTACTTC.

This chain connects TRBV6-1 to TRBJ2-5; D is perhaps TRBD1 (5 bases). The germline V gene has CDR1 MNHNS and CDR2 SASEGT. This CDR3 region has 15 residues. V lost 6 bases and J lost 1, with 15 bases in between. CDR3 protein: CASSWTQQPQETQYF. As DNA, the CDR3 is TGTGCCAGCAGCTGGACACAACAACCCCAAGAGACCCAGTACTTC.

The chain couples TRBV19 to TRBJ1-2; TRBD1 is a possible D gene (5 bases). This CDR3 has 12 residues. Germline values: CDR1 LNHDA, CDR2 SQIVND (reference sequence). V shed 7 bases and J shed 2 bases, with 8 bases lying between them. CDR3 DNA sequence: TGTGCCAGTAAGAGACAGAACTATGGCTACACCTTC. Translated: CASKRQNYGYTF. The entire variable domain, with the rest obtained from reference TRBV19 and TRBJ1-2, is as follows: DGGITQSPKYLFRKEGQNVTLSCEQNLNHDAMYWYRQDPGQGLRLIYYSQIVNDFQKGDIAEGYSVSREKKESFPLTVTSAQKNPTAFYLCASKRQNYGYTFGSGTRLTVV.

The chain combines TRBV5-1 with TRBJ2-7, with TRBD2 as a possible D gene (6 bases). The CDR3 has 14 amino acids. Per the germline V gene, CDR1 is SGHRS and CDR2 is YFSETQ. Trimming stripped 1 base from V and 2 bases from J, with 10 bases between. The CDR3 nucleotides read TGCGCCAGCAGCTTGTTTAGCGGACCCTACGAGCAGTACTTC. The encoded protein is CASSLFSGPYEQYF.

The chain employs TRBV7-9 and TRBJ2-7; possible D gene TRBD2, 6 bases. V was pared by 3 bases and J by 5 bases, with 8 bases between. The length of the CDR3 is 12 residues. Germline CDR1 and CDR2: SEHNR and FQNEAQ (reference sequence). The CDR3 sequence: CASSFGSHEQYF. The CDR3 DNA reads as TGTGCCAGCAGCTTCGGGAGCCACGAGCAGTACTTC. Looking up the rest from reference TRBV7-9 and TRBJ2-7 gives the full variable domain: DTGVSQNPRHKITKRGQNVTFRCDPISEHNRLYWYRQTLGQGPEFLTYFQNEAQLEKSRLLSDRFSAERPKGSFSTLEIQRTEQGDSAMYLCASSFGSHEQYFGPGTRLTVT.

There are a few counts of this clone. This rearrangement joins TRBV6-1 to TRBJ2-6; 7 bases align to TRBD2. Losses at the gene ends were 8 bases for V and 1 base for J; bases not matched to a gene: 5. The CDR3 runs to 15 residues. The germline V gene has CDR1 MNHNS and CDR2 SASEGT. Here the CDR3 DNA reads TGTGCCAGCCGGGAGGAGGGTTCTGGGGCCAACGTCCTGACTTTC. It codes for CASREEGSGANVLTF.

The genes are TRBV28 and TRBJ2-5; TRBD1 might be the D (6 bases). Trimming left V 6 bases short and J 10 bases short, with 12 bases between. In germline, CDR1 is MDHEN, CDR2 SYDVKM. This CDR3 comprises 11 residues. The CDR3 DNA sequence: TGTGCCAGCAGGCCGACAGGAAGCCAGTACTTC. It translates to CASRPTGSQYF.

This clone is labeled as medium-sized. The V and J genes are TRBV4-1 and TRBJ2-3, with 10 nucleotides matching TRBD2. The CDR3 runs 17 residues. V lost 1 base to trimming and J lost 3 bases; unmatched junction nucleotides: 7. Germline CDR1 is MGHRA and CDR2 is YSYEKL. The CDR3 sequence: CASSQAALAGATDTQYF. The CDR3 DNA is TGCGCCAGCAGCCAAGCCGCCCTAGCGGGAGCGACAGATACGCAGTATTTT.

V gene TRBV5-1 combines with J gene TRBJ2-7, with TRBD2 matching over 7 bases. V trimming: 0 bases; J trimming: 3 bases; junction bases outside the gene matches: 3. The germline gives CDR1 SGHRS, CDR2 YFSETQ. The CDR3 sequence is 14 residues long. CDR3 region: CASSLGGGNYEQYF. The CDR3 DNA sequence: TGCGCCAGCAGCTTGGGGGGAGGGAACTACGAGCAGTACTTC.

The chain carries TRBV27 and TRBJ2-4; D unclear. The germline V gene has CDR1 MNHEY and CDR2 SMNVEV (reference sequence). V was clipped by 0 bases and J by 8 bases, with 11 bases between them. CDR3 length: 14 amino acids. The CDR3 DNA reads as TGTGCCAGCAGTTTATCCCAGACATTAGACATTCAGTACTTC. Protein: CASSLSQTLDIQYF.

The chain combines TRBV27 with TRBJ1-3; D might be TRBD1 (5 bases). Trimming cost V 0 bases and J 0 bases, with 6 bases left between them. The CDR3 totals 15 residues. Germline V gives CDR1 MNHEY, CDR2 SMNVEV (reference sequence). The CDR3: CASSLSGGSGNTIYF. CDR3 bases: TGTGCCAGCAGTTTATCGGGGGGCTCTGGAAACACCATATATTTT.

The CDR3 loop reads CSVLRGLEQYF. CDR3 DNA: TGCAGCGTCCTACGAGGGCTCGAGCAGTACTTC. The J gene is TRBJ2-7, the V gene TRBV29-1; D possibly corresponds to TRBD2 (5 bases). Deletions cut 6 bases from V and 6 bases from J, with 12 bases between. Germline lookup yields CDR1 SQVTM and CDR2 ANQGSEA. The CDR3 runs to 11 residues.

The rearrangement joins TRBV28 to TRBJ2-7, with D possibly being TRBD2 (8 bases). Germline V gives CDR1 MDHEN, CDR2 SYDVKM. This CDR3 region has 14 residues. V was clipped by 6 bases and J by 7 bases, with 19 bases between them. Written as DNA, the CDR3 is TGTGCCAGCAGCCGGGAGGGGGCAACGCGGGAGCAGTACTTC. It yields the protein CASSREGATREQYF.

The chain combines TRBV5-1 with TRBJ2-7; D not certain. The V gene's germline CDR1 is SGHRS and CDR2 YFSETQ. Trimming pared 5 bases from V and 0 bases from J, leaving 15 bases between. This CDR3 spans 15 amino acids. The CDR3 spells CASSQDFSYSYEQYF. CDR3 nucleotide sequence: TGCGCCAGCAGTCAAGACTTCTCTTACTCCTACGAGCAGTACTTC.

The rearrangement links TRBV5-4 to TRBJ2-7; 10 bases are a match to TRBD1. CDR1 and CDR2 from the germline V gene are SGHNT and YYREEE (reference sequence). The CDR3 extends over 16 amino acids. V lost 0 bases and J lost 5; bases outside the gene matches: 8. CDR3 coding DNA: TGTGCCAGCAGCTTGGCCCCGGGACAGGGGAACCACGAGCAGTACTTC. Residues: CASSLAPGQGNHEQYF. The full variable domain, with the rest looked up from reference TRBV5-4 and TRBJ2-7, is ETGVTQSPTHLIKTRGQQVTLRCSSQSGHNTVSWYQQALGQGPQFIFQYYREEENGRGNFPPRFSGLQFPNYSSELNVNALELDDSALYLCASSLAPGQGNHEQYFGPGTRLTVT.

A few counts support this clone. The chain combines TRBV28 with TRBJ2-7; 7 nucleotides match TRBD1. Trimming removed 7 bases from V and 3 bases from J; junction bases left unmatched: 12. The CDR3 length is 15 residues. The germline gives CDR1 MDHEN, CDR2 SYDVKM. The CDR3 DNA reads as TGTGCCAGCACCTTCTCCCGGGACAGAGGCTACGAGCAGTACTTC. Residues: CASTFSRDRGYEQYF.

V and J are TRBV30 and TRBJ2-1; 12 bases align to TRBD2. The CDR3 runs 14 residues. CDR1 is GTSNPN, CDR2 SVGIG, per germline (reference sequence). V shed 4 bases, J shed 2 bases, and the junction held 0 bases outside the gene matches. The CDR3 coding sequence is TGTGCCTGGACTAGCGGGGGGGCCTACAATGAGCAGTTCTTC. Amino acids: CAWTSGGAYNEQFF. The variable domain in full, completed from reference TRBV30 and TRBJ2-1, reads SQTIHQWPATLVQPVGSPLSLECTVEGTSNPNLYWYRQAAGRGLQLLFYSVGIGQISSEVPQNLSASRPQDRQFILSSKKLLLSDSGFYLCAWTSGGAYNEQFFGPGTRLTVL.

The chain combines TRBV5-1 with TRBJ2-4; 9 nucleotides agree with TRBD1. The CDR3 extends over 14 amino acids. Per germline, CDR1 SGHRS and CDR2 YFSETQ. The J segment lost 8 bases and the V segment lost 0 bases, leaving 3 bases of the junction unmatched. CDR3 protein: CASSLVQGADIQYF. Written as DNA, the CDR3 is TGCGCCAGCAGCTTGGTACAGGGGGCGGACATTCAGTACTTC.

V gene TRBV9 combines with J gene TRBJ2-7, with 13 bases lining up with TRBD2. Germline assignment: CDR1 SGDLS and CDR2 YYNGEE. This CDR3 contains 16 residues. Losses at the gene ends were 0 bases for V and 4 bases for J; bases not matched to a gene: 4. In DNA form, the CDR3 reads TGTGCCAGCAGCGTAGGAGGACTAGCGGGAGTGTACGAGCAGTACTTC. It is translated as CASSVGGLAGVYEQYF.

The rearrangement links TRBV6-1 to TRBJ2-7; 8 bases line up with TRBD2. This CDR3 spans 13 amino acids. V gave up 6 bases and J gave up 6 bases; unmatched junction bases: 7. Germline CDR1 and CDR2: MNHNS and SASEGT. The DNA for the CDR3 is TGTGCCAGCAGAGACAATGCGGGGGGCGAGCAGTACTTC. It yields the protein CASRDNAGGEQYF.